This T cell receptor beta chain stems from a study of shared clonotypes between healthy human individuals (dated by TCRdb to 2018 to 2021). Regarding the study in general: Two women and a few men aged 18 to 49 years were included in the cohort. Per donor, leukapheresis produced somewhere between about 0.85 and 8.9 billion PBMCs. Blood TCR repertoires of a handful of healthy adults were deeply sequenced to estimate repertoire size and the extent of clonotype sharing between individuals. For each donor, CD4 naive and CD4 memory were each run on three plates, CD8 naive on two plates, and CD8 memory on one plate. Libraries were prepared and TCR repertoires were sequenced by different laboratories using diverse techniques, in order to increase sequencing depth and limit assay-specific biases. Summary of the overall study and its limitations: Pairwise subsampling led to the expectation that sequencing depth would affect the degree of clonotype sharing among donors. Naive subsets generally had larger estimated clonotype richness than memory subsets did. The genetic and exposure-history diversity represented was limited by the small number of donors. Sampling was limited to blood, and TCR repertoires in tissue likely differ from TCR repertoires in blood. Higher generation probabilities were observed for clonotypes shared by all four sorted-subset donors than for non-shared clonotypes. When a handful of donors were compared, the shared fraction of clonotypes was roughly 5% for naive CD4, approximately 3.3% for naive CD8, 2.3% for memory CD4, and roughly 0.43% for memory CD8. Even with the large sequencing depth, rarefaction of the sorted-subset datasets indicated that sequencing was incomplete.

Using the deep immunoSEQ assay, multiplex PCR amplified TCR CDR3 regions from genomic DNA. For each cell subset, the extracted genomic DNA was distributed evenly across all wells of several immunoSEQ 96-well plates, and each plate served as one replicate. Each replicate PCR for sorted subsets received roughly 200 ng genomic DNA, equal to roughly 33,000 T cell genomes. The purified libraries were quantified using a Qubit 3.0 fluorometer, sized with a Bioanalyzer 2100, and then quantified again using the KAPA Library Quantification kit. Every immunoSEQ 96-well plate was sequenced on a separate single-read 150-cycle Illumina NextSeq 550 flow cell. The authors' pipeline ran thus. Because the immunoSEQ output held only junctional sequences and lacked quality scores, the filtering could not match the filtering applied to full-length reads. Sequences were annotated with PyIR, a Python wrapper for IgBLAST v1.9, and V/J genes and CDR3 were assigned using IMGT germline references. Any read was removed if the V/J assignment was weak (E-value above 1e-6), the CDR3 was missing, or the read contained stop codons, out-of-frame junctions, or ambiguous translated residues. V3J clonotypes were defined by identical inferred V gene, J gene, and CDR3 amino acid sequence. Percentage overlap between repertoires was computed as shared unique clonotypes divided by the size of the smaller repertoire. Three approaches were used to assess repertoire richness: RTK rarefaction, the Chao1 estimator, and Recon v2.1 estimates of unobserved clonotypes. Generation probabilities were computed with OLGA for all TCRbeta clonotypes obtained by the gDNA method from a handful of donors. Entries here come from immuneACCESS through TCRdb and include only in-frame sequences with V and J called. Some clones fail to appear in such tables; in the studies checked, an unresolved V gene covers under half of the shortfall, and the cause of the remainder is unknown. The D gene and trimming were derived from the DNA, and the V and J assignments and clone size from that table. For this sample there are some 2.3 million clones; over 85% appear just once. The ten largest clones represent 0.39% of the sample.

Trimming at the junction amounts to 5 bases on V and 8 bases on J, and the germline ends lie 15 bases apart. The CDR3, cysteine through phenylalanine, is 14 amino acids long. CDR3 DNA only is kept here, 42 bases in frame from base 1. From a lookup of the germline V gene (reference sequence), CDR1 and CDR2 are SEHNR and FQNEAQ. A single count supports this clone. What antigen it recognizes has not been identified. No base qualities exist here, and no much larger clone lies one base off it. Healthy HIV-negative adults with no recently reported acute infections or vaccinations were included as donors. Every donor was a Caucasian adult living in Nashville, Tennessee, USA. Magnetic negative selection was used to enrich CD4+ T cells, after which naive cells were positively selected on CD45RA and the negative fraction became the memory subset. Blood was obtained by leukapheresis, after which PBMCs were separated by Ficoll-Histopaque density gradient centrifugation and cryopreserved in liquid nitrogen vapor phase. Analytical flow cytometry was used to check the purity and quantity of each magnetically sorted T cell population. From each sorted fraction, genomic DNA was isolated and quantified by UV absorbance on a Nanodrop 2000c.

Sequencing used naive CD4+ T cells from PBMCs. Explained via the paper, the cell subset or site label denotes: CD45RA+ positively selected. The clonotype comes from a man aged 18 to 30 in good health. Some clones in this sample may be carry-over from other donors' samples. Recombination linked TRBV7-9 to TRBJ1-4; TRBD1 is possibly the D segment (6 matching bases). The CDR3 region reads CASSLGDTAEKLFF. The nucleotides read TGTGCCAGCAGCCTAGGGGACACCGCAGAAAAACTGTTTTTT. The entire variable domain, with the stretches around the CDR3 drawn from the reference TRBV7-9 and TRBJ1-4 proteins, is DTGVSQNPRHKITKRGQNVTFRCDPISEHNRLYWYRQTLGQGPEFLTYFQNEAQLEKSRLLSDRFSAERPKGSFSTLEIQRTEQGDSAMYLCASSLGDTAEKLFFGSGTQLSVL.